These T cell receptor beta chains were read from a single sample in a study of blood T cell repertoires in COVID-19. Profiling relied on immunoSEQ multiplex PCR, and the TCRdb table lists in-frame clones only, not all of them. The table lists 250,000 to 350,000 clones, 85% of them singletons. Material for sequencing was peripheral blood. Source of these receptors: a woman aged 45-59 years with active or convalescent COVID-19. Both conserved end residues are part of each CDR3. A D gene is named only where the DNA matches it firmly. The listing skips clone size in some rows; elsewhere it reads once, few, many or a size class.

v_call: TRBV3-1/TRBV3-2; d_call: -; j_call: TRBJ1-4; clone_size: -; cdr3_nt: TGTGCCAGCAGCCCCTCCGCTGGAGAAAATGAAAAACTGTTTTTT; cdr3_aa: CASSPSAGENEKLFF
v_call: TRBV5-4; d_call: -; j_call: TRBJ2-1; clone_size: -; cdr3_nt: TGTGCCAGCAGCCAGGCCAATATGTACAATGAGCAGTTCTTC; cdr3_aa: CASSQANMYNEQFF
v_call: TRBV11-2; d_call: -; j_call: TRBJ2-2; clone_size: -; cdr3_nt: TGTGCCAGCAGCGAAAGGACAGTATACACCGGGGAGCTGTTTTTT; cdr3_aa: CASSERTVYTGELFF
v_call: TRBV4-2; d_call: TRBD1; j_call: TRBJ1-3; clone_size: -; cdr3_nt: TGTGCCAGCAGCCAACTTCGCGGGACAGGGCGATTTGGCTCTGGAAACACCATATATTTT; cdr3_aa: CASSQLRGTGRFGSGNTIYF
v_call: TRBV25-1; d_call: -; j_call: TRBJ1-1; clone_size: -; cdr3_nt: TGTGCCAGCAGGGACACGCAGAACACTGAAGCTTTCTTT; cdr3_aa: CASRDTQNTEAFF
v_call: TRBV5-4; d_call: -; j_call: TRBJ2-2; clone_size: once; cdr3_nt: TGTGCCAGCAGCCGTACAGGGGGGGGAGCCGGGGAGCTGTTTTTT; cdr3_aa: CASSRTGGGAGELFF
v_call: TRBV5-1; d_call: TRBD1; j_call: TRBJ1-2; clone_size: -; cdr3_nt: TGCGCCAGCAGGAATCCGGGGACAGGGTTCAATGGCTACACCTTC; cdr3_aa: CASRNPGTGFNGYTF
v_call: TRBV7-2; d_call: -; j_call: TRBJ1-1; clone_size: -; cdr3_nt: TGTGCCAGCAGCTTATATCGAGGCGACACTGAAGCTTTCTTT; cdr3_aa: CASSLYRGDTEAFF
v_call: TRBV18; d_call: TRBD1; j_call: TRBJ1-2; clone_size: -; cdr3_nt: TGTGCCAGCTCACCACCGATGACAGGGTTGGGCTATGGCTACACCTTC; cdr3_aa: CASSPPMTGLGYGYTF
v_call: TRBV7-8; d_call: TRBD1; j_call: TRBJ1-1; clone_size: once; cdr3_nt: TGTGCCAGCAGCTTCGACAGGGCTAGTGGAGCTTTCTTT; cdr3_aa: CASSFDRASGAFF
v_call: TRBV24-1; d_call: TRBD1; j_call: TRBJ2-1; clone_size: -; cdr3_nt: TGTGCCACCAGTGATCCGGGACAGGGTAGGGGTGAGCAGTTCTTC; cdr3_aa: CATSDPGQGRGEQFF
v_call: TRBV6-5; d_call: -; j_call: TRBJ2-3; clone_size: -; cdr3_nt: TGTGCCAGCACTAAGGACGGGGTTAACACAGATACGCAGTATTTT; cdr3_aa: CASTKDGVNTDTQYF
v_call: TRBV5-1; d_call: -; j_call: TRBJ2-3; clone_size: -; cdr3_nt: TGCGCCAGCAGCTTGGCGCAGAGGCAGATACTTAACACAGATACGCAGTATTTT; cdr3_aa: CASSLAQRQILNTDTQYF
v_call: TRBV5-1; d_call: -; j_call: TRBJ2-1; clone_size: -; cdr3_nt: TGCGCCAGCAGCCCCAAAGCGGGCGGGGATGAGCAGTTCTTC; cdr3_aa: CASSPKAGGDEQFF
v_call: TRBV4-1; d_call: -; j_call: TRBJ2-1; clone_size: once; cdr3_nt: TGCGCCAGCAGCCGGGGTGGGGCGGAGGAGCAGTTCTTC; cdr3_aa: CASSRGGAEEQFF
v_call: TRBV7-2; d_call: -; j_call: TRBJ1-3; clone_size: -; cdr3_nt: TGTGCCAGCAGCCTCAGGGGTGGGGGATCTGGAAACACCATATATTTT; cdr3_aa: CASSLRGGGSGNTIYF
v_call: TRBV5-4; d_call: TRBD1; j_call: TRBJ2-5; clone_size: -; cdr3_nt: TGTGCCAGCAGCTATACTACAGGGGGGAAGACCCAGTACTTC; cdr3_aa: CASSYTTGGKTQYF
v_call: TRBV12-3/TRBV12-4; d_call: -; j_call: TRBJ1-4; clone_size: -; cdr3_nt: TGTGCCAGCAGTTTCGGTGAAAAACTGTTTTTT; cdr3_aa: CASSFGEKLFF
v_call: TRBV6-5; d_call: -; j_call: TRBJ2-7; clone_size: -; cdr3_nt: TGTGCCAGCAGTTATCAGGGTGACTGGTCCTACGAGCAGTACTTC; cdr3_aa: CASSYQGDWSYEQYF
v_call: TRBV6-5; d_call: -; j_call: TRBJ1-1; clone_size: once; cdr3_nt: TGTGCCAGCAGTTACGCAGAAATGAACACTGAAGCTTTCTTT; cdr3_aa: CASSYAEMNTEAFF
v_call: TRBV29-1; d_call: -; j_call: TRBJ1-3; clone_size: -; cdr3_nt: TGCAGCGTACGTACAGGGCCTGGAAACACCATATATTTT; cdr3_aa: CSVRTGPGNTIYF
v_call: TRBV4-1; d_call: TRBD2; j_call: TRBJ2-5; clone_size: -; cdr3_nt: TGCGCCAGCAGCAAAGAGGGGACTAGCGGTACCAGCCAAGAGACCCAGTACTTC; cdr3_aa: CASSKEGTSGTSQETQYF
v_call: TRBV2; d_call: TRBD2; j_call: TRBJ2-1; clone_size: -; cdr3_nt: TGTGCCAGCAACCGGGAGGCCTCCTACAATGAGCAGTTCTTC; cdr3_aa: CASNREASYNEQFF
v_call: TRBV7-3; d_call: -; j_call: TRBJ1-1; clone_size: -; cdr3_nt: TGTGCCAGCAGCTCCCATGACTCGAACACTGAAGCTTTCTTT; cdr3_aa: CASSSHDSNTEAFF
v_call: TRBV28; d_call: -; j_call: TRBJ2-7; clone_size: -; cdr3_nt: TGTGCCAGCAGTTTAATTCGGGGAACCTACGAGCAGTACTTC; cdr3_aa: CASSLIRGTYEQYF
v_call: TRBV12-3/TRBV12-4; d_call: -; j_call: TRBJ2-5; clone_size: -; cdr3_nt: TGTGCCAGCAGTTTACGCAGGGAGACCCAGTACTTC; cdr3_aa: CASSLRRETQYF
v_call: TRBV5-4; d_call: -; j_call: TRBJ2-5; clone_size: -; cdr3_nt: TGTGCCAGCAGCTTGAGGGGGTCGGAGACCCAGTACTTC; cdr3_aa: CASSLRGSETQYF
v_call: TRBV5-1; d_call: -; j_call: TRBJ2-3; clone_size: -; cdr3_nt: TGCGCCAGCAGCTTGGGGGGCACTTCTAGCACAGATACGCAGTATTTT; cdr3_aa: CASSLGGTSSTDTQYF
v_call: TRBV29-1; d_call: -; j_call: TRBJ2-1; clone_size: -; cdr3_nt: TGCAGCGTCCAGCGGGCCTACAATGAGCAGTTCTTC; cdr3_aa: CSVQRAYNEQFF
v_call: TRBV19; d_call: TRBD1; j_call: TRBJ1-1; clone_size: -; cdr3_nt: TGTGCCAGTAGTATAGCGGGACAGGGGTACACTGAAGCTTTCTTT; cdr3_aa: CASSIAGQGYTEAFF
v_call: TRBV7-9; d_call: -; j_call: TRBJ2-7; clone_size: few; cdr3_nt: TGTGCCAGCAGCTTAGAGGAGGGGTACGAGCAGTACTTC; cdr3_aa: CASSLEEGYEQYF
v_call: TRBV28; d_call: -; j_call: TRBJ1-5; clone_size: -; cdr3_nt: TGTGCCATCAAAGCAGGGGCAGCATTTGATTATAGCAATCAGCCCCAGCATTTT; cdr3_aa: CAIKAGAAFDYSNQPQHF
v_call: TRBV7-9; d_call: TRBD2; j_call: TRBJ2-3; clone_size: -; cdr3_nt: TGTGCCAGCAGCCGCGGAGCGGGAATCGCAGATACGCAGTATTTT; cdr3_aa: CASSRGAGIADTQYF
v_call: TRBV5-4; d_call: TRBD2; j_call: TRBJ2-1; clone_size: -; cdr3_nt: TGTGCCAGCAGCTCATGGACTAGCGGGGCCAATGAGCAGTTCTTC; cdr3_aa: CASSSWTSGANEQFF
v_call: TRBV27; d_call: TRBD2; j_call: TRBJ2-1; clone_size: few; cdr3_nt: TGTGCCAGCAGTTTCCCGGGACTAGCGGGTAATGAGCAGTTCTTC; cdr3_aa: CASSFPGLAGNEQFF
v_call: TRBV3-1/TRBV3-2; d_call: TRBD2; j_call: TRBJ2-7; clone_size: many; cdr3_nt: TGTGCCAGCAGCCTTAGCGGGAGGGCCGGATCCTACGAGCAGTACTTC; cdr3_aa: CASSLSGRAGSYEQYF
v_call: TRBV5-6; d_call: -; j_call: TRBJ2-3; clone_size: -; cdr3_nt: TGTGCCAGCAGCCGTGATTTTGGGGGCGGGACAGATACGCAGTATTTT; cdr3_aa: CASSRDFGGGTDTQYF
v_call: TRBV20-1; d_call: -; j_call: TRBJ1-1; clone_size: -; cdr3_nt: TGCAGTGCTAGAGGGAGCACTGAAGCTTTCTTT; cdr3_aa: CSARGSTEAFF
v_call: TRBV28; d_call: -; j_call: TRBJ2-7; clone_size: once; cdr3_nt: TGTGCCAGCAGTTTATCGGGCTACGAGCAGTACTTC; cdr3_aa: CASSLSGYEQYF
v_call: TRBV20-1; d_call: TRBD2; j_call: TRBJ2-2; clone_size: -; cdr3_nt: TGCAGTGCTAGTCGCCTAGCGGGCAACACCGGGGAGCTGTTTTTT; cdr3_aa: CSASRLAGNTGELFF